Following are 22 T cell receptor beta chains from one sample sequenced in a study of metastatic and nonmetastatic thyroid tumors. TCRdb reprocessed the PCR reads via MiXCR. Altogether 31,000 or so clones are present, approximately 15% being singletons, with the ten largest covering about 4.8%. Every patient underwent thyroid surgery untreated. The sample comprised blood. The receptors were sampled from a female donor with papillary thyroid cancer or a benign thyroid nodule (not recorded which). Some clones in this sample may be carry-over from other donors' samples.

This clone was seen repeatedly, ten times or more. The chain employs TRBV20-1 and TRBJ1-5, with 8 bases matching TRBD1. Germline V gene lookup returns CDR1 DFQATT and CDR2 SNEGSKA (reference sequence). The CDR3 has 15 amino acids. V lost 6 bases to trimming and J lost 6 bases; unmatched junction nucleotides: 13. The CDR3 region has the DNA TGCAGTGCCACCCCGACTGACAGGGGATCTCAGCCCCAGCATTTT. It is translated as CSATPTDRGSQPQHF.

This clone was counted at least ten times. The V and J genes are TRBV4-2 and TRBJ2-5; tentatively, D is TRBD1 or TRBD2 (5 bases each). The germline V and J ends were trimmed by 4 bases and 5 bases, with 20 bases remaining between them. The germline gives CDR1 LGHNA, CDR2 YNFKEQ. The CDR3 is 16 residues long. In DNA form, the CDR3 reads TGTGCCAGCAGCCGAGGGGACGGGGCCCTCGGGGAGACCCAGTACTTC. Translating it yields CASSRGDGALGETQYF.

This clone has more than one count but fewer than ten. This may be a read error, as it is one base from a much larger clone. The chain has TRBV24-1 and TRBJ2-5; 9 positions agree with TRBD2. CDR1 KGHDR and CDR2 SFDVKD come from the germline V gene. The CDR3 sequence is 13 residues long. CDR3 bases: TGTGCCACCATCATTAGCGGGAGAGAGGCCCAGTACTTC. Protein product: CATIISGREAQYF.

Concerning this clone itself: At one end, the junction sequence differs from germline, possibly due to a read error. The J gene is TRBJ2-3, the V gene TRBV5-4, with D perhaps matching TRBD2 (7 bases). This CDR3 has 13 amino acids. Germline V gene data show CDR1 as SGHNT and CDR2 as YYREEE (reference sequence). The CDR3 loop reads CASGLGGSDTRYF. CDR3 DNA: TGTGCCAGCGGACTAGGGGGATCAGATACGCGGTATTTT.

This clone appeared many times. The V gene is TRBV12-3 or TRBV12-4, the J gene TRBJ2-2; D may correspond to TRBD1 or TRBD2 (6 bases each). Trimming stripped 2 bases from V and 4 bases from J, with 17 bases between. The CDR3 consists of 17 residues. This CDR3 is CASSLNTGRGGTGELFF. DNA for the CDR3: TGTGCCAGCAGTTTAAATACCGGGAGAGGGGGCACCGGGGAGCTGTTTTTT.

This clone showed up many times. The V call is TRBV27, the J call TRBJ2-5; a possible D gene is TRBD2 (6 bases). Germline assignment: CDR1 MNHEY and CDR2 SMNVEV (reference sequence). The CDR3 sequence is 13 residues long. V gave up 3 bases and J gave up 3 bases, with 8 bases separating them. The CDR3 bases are TGTGCCAGCAGTTTTTGGGGGGAAGAGACCCAGTACTTC. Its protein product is CASSFWGEETQYF.

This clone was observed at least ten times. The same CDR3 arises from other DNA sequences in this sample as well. The CDR3 DNA reads TGTGCCAGCAGCCAGGCCACTCAGCCCCAGCATTTT. It codes for CASSQATQPQHF. This rearrangement joins TRBV28 to TRBJ1-5, with D unclear. V shed 6 bases and J shed 6 bases, with 9 bases lying between them. This CDR3 has 12 residues. From germline, CDR1 is MDHEN and CDR2 SYDVKM.

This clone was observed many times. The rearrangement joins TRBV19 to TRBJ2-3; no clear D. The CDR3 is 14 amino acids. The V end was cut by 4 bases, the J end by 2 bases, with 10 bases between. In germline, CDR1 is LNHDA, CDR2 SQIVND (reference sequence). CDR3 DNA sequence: TGTGCCAGTAGTAGATCGAGCCCCACAGATACGCAGTATTTT. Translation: CASSRSSPTDTQYF.

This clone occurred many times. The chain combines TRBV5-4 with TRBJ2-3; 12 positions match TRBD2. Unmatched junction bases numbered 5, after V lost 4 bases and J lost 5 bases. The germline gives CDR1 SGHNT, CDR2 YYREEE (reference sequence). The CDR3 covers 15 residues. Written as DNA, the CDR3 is TGTGCCAGCAGCCCCCCGGGACTAGCGGGAGATACGCAGTATTTT. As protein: CASSPPGLAGDTQYF.

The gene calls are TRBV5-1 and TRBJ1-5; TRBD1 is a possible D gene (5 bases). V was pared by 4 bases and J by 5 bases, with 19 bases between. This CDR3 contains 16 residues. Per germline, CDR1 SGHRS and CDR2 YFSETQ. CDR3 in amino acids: CASSPAPGYGYQPQHF. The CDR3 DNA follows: TGCGCCAGCAGCCCCGCCCCAGGGTATGGGTATCAGCCCCAGCATTTT. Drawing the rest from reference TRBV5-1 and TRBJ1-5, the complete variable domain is KAGVTQTPRYLIKTRGQQVTLSCSPISGHRSVSWYQQTPGQGLQFLFEYFSETQRNKGNFPGRFSGRQFSNSRSEMNVSTLELGDSALYLCASSPAPGYGYQPQHFGDGTRLSIL.

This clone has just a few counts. CDR3 sequence reads: CASRRDTQETQYF. The CDR3 coding sequence is TGTGCCAGCAGGCGGGACACCCAAGAGACCCAGTACTTC. The gene calls are TRBV6-1 and TRBJ2-5; D could derive from TRBD1 or TRBD2 (6 bases each). CDR3 length equals 13 residues. CDR1 is MNHNS and CDR2 is SASEGT in the germline V gene. Trimming pared 6 bases from V and 1 base from J, leaving 9 bases between.

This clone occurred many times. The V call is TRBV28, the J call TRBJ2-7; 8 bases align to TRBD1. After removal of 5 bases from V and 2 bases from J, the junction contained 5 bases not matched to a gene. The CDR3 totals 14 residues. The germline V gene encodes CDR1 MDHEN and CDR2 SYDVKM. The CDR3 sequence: CASSRQGPAYEQYF. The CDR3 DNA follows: TGTGCCAGCAGTCGACAGGGGCCCGCCTACGAGCAGTACTTC.

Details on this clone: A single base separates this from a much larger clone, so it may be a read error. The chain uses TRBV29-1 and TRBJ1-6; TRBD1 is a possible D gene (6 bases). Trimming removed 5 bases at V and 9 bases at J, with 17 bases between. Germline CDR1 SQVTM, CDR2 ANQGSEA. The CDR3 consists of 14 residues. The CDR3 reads CSVSLGTWSSPLHF. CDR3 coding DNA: TGCAGCGTTTCCCTCGGGACATGGTCTTCACCCCTCCACTTT.

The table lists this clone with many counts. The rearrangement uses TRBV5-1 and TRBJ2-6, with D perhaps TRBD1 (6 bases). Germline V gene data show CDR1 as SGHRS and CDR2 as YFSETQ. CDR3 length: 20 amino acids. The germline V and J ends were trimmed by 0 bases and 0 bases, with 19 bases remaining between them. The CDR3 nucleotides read TGCGCCAGCAGCTTGGTCCCTACAGGGCTCCCGAGCTCTGGGGCCAACGTCCTGACTTTC. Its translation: CASSLVPTGLPSSGANVLTF. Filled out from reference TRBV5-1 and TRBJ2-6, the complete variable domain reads KAGVTQTPRYLIKTRGQQVTLSCSPISGHRSVSWYQQTPGQGLQFLFEYFSETQRNKGNFPGRFSGRQFSNSRSEMNVSTLELGDSALYLCASSLVPTGLPSSGANVLTFGAGSRLTVL.

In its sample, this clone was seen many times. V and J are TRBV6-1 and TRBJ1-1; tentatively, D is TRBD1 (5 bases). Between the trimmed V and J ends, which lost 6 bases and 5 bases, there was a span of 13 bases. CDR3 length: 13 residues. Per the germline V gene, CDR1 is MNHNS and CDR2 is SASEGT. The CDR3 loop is CASRGTARTEAFF. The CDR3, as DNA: TGTGCCAGCAGAGGGACCGCGCGGACTGAAGCTTTCTTT.

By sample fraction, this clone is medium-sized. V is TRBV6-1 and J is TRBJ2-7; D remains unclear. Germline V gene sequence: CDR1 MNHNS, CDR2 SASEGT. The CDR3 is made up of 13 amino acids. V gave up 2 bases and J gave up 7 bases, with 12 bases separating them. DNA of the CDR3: TGTGCCAGCAGTGAATTTGAGGTTGGTGAGCAGTACTTC. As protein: CASSEFEVGEQYF.

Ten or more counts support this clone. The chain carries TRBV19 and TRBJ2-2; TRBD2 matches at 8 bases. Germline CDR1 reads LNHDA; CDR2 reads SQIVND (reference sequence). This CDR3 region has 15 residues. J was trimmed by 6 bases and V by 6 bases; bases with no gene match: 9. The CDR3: CASRRGGLDPGELFF. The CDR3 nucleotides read TGTGCCAGTAGACGCGGGGGACTAGACCCCGGGGAGCTGTTTTTT. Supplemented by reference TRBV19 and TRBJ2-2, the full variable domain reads DGGITQSPKYLFRKEGQNVTLSCEQNLNHDAMYWYRQDPGQGLRLIYYSQIVNDFQKGDIAEGYSVSREKKESFPLTVTSAQKNPTAFYLCASRRGGLDPGELFFGEGSRLTVL.

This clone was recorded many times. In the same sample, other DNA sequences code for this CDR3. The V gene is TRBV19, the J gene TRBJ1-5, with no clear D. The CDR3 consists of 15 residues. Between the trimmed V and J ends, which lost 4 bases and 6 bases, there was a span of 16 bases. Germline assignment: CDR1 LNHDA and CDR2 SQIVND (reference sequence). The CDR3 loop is CASSTDPPGGQPQHF. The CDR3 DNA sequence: TGTGCCAGTAGTACGGACCCTCCGGGTGGTCAGCCCCAGCATTTT. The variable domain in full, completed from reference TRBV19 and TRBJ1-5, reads DGGITQSPKYLFRKEGQNVTLSCEQNLNHDAMYWYRQDPGQGLRLIYYSQIVNDFQKGDIAEGYSVSREKKESFPLTVTSAQKNPTAFYLCASSTDPPGGQPQHFGDGTRLSIL.

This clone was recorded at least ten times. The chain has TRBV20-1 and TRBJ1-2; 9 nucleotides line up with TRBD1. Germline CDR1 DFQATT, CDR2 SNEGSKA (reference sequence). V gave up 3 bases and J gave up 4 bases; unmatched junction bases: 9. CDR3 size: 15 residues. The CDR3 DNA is TGCAGTGCTAGTAGCTTCCGGGACAGGGTCTATGGCTACACCTTC. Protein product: CSASSFRDRVYGYTF.

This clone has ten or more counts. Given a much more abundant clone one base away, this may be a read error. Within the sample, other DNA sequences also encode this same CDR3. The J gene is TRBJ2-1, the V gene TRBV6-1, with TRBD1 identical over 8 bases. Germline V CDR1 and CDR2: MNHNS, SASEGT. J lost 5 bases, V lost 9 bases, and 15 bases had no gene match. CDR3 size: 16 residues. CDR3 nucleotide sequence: TGTGCCAGAGTGGGGGATGACAGGGGTAACCACAATGAGCAGTTCTTC. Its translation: CARVGDDRGNHNEQFF.

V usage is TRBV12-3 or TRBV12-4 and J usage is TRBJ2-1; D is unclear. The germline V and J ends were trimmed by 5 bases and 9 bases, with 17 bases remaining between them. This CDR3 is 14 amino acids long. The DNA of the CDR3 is TGTGCCAGCAGTCCGAAAAGCTGTGTCTGTGAGCAGTTCTTC. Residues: CASSPKSCVCEQFF.

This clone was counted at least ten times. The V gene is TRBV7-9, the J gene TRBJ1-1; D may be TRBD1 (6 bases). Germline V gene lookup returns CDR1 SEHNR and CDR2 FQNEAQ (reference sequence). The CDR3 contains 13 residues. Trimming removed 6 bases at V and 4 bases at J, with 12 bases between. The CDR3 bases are TGTGCCAGCAGTGTTGCGGGGGCCACTGAAGCTTTCTTT. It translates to CASSVAGATEAFF.